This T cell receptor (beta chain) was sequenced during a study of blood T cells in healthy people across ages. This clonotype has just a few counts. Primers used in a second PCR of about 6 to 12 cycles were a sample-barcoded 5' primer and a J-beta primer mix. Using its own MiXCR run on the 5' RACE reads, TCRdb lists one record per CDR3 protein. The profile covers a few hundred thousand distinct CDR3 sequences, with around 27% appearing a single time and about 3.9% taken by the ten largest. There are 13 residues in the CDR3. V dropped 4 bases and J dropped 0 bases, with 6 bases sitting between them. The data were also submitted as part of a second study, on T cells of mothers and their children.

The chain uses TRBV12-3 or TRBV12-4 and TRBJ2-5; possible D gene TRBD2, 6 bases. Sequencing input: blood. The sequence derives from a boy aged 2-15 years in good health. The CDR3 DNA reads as TGTGCCAGCAGTTGGGACTACCAAGAGACCCAGTACTTC. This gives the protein CASSWDYQETQYF.